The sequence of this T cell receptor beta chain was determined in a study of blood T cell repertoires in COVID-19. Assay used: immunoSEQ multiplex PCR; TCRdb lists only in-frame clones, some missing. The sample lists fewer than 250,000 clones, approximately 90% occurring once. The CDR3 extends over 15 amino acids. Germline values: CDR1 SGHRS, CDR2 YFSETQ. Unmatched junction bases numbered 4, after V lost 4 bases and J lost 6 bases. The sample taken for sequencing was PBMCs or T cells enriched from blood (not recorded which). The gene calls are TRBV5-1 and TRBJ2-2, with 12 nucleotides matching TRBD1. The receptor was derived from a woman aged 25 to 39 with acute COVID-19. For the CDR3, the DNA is TGCGCCAGCAGCCTGGGACAGGGGGCTGCCGGGGAGCTGTTTTTT. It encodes CASSLGQGAAGELFF.